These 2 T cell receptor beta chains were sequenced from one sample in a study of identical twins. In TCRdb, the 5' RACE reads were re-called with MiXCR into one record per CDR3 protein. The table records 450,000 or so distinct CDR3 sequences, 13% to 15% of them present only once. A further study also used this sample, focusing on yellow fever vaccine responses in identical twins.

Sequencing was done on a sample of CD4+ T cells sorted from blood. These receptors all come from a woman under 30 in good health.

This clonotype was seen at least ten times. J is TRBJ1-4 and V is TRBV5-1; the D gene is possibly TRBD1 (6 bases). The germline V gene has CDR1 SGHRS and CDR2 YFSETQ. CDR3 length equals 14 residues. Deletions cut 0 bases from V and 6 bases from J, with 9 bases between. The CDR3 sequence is CASSLDRADEKLFF. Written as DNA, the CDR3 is TGCGCCAGCAGCTTGGACAGGGCAGATGAAAAACTGTTTTTT.

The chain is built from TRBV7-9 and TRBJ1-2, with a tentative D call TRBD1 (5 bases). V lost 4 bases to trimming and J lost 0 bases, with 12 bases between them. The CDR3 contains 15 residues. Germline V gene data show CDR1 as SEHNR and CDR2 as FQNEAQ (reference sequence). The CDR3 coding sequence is TGTGCCAGCAGCTCATGGGACGTAGCTAACTATGGCTACACCTTC. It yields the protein CASSSWDVANYGYTF.